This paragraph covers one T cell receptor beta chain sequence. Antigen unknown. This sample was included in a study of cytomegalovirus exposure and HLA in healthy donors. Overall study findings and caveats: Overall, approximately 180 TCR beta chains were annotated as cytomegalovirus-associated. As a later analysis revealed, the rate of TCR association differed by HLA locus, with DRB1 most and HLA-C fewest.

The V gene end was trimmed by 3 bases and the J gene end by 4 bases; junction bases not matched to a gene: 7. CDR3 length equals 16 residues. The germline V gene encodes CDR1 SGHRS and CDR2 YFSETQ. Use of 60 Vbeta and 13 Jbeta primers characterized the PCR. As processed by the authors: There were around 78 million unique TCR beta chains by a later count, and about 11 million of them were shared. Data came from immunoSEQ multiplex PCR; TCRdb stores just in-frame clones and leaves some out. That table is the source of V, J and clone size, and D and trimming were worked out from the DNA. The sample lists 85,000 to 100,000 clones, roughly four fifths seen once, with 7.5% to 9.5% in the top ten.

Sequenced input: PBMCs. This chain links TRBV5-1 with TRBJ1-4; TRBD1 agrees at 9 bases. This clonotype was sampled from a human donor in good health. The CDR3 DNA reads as TGCGCCAGCAGCTCTGGACAGGGGCTGGGTAATGAAAAACTGTTTTTT. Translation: CASSSGQGLGNEKLFF.